This passage covers 15 T cell receptor beta chains from one sample sequenced in a study of Graves' ophthalmopathy and Graves' hyperthyroidism. RNA served as the template for amplifying TCR beta CDR3 regions. Second-round multiplex PCR came after first-round RT-PCR with HTBI primers. TCRdb ran MiXCR on the multiplex PCR reads and lists one entry per CDR3 protein. The top ten hold over 2.5% of the sample, which has approximately 700,000 distinct CDR3 sequences, roughly two fifths seen once. Sequenced: peripheral blood. The receptor source for this set is an adult man with Graves' ophthalmopathy.

This clonotype was recorded at least ten times. V gene TRBV7-9 combines with J gene TRBJ1-2; D not resolved. CDR1 is SEHNR and CDR2 is FQNEAQ in the germline V gene (reference sequence). Deletions cut 4 bases from V and 3 bases from J, with 6 bases between. This CDR3 has 12 residues. The CDR3 bases are TGTGCCAGCAGCTCCGGGTACTATGGCTACACCTTC. It codes for CASSSGYYGYTF.

The chain's CDR3 is CSAKTGGTSGSGTGELFF. CDR3 DNA sequence: TGCAGTGCCAAAACCGGGGGGACTAGCGGGAGTGGGACCGGGGAGCTGTTTTTT. V is TRBV20-1 and J is TRBJ2-2, with TRBD2 matching 14 bases. The V and J ends lost 6 bases and 5 bases, in that order; junction bases with no gene match: 14. Germline V gene data show CDR1 as DFQATT and CDR2 as SNEGSKA (reference sequence). The CDR3 extends over 18 amino acids.

Comment on this clonotype: Since no conserved phenylalanine or tryptophan closes the CDR3, a read error is the likely cause. No DNA is shown, since the ends of the CDR3 on it are uncertain; the CDR3 is the one TCRdb lists. The gene calls are TRBV25-1 and TRBJ1-4; no check of the table's D call, TRBD1, against the DNA was made. The CDR3 numbers 10 amino acids, ends counted. CDR1 is MGHDK, CDR2 SYGVNS, per germline. The CDR3: CASSNRQVPY.

The V gene is TRBV7-2, the J gene TRBJ2-5; TRBD1 agrees at 9 bases. Germline CDR1 is SGHTA and CDR2 is FQGNSA. The CDR3 runs 14 residues. J was trimmed by 5 bases and V by 4 bases; bases with no gene match: 5. The CDR3 bases are TGTGCCAGCAGCTCTGCCGGGACAGGGGAGACCCAGTACTTC. Protein product: CASSSAGTGETQYF.

The table lists this clonotype with many counts. In DNA, the CDR3 is TGTGCCAGCAGTGGAAACAGGGGGTCGAATCAGCCCCAGCATTTT. Translating gives CASSGNRGSNQPQHF. The chain uses TRBV6-1 and TRBJ1-5, with 8 positions matching TRBD1. V shed 4 bases and J 4 bases; nucleotides not matched to a gene: 6. This CDR3 has 15 amino acids. Germline loops: CDR1 MNHNS, CDR2 SASEGT.

This clonotype occurred many times. This chain connects TRBV19 to TRBJ1-1; TRBD1 is a possible D gene (5 bases). Germline assignment: CDR1 LNHDA and CDR2 SQIVND (reference sequence). Trimming removed 3 bases from V and 1 base from J, with 9 bases in between. The CDR3 is 14 amino acids. The CDR3 region has the DNA TGTGCCAGTAGTATTCAGGGAAGGAACACTGAAGCTTTCTTT. Its translation is CASSIQGRNTEAFF.

This chain uses TRBV29-1 with TRBJ2-2, with TRBD2 as a possible D gene (6 bases). The germline V and J ends were trimmed by 5 bases and 5 bases, with 12 bases remaining between them. The CDR3 has 13 residues. Per the germline V gene, CDR1 is SQVTM and CDR2 is ANQGSEA. The chain's CDR3 is CSVYGLYTGELFF. The CDR3 DNA follows: TGCAGCGTTTACGGACTATATACCGGGGAGCTGTTTTTT.

The table lists this clonotype with many counts. This chain joins TRBV25-1 and TRBJ1-3, with D perhaps matching TRBD1 (6 bases). There are 15 residues in the CDR3. V gave up 3 bases and J gave up 2 bases, with 11 bases separating them. In germline, CDR1 is MGHDK, CDR2 SYGVNS. The CDR3 nucleotides are TGTGCCAGCAGTGAGTCAGGGGACACTGGAAACACCATATATTTT. This encodes CASSESGDTGNTIYF.

This clonotype was picked up a small number of times. A much larger clone sits a single nucleotide away, making a read error possible. The rearrangement links TRBV7-8 to TRBJ1-5; D is uncertain. CDR1 and CDR2 (germline): SGHVS, FQNEAQ. The CDR3 is made up of 13 amino acids. Trimming took 1 base from V and 5 from J, leaving 6 bases between them. Here the CDR3 reads CASSLGTYQPQHF. The CDR3 coding sequence is TGTGCCAGCAGCTTAGGGACCTATCAGCCCCAGCATTTT.

This rearrangement joins TRBV10-3 to TRBJ1-5; D not certain. The CDR3 runs 13 residues. Trimming shortened V by 6 bases and J by 6 bases, and 12 bases separated the two germline ends. The V gene's germline CDR1 is ENHRY and CDR2 SYGVKD. DNA of the CDR3: TGTGCCATCAGCACAGATGGCGGTCAGCCCCAGCATTTT. Translated, it gives CAISTDGGQPQHF.

Comment on this clonotype: A read error may explain this, as a much larger clone is one base away. V usage is TRBV5-5 and J usage is TRBJ1-6; 7 bases fit TRBD1. The CDR3 extends over 16 amino acids. V lost 4 bases, J lost 6 bases, and 10 bases stayed unmatched. Germline values: CDR1 SGHKS, CDR2 YYEKEE (reference sequence). The CDR3 bases are TGTGCCAGCAGCCAATCTGGAGGGGGCAGTAATTCACCCCTCCACTTT. Encoded protein: CASSQSGGGSNSPLHF.

With respect to this clonotype: Just one base apart from a much larger clone, this may be a read error. CDR3 bases: TGCGCCAGCAGCTTGGCGGGGAACGGTAATGAAAAACTGTCTTTT. As protein: CASSLAGNGNEKLSF. The rearrangement uses TRBV5-1 and TRBJ1-4; D not certain. The CDR3 has 15 residues. The germline CDR1 and CDR2 sequences are SGHRS and YFSETQ.

Many counts were recorded for this clonotype. The V call is TRBV7-9, the J call TRBJ2-5; 8 nucleotides line up with TRBD2. The CDR3 sequence is 15 residues long. V lost 6 bases and J lost 2; bases outside the gene matches: 8. Germline CDR1 reads SEHNR; CDR2 reads FQNEAQ (reference sequence). CDR3 nucleotide sequence: TGTGCCAGCAGTCGGGGGGGGGGAAGGCAAGAGACCCAGTACTTC. Amino acids: CASSRGGGRQETQYF. Looking up the rest from reference TRBV7-9 and TRBJ2-5 gives the full variable domain: DTGVSQNPRHKITKRGQNVTFRCDPISEHNRLYWYRQTLGQGPEFLTYFQNEAQLEKSRLLSDRFSAERPKGSFSTLEIQRTEQGDSAMYLCASSRGGGRQETQYFGPGTRLLVL.

The chain employs TRBV20-1 and TRBJ2-6; possible D gene TRBD2, 5 bases. V lost 5 bases, J lost 6 bases, and 17 bases lay in between. Germline CDR1 DFQATT, CDR2 SNEGSKA (reference sequence). The CDR3 is made up of 15 amino acids. For the CDR3, the DNA is TGCAGTGCTGTACCCAGAGGGCGGGTGGCCAACGTCCTGACTTTC. It codes for CSAVPRGRVANVLTF.

The J gene is TRBJ1-4, the V gene TRBV5-1; no reliable D call. V lost 7 bases to trimming and J lost 4 bases, with 14 bases between them. The germline V gene has CDR1 SGHRS and CDR2 YFSETQ. CDR3 length equals 14 residues. CDR3 bases: TGCGCCAGCGATAGAAGGGTTAGTAATGAAAAACTGTTTTTT. It encodes CASDRRVSNEKLFF.